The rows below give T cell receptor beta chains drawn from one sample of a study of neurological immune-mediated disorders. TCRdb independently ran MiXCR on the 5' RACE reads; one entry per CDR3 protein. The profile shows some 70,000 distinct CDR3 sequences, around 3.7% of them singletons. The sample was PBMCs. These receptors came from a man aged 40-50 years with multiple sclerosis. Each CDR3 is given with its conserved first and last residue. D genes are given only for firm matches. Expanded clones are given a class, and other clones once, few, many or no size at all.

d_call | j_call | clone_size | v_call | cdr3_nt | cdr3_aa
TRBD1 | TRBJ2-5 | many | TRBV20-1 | TGCAGTGCTAGTCAGGGGGCTCCAGAGACCCAGTACTTC | CSASQGAPETQYF
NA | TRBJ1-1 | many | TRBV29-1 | TGCAGCGTTGAACGAATCGGTGACCGGGGAGTAAGCGACACTGAAGCTTTCTTT | CSVERIGDRGVSDTEAFF
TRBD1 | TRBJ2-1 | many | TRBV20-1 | TGCAGTGCTAACTCCCGACAGGGTTCCTCCTACAATGAGCAGTTCTTC | CSANSRQGSSYNEQFF
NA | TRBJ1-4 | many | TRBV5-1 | TGCGCCAGCAGCTTGACCTGGGGCGCTGCTAATGAAAAACTGTTTTTT | CASSLTWGAANEKLFF
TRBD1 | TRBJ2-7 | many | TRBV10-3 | TGTGCCATCAAGAGTGGGGACAGGGTTGTACACGAGCAGTACTTC | CAIKSGDRVVHEQYF
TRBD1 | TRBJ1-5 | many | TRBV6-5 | TGTGCCAGCAGACTGGACAGGGAGAGCAATCAGCCCCAGCATTTT | CASRLDRESNQPQHF
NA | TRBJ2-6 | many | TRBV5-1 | TGCGCCAGCAGCGGAGGGGGACGGAGCTCTGGGGCCAACGTCCTGACTTTC | CASSGGGRSSGANVLTF
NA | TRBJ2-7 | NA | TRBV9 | TGTGCCAGCAGCGCAACCCACGGGATAGGGTCTTACGAGCAGTACTTC | CASSATHGIGSYEQYF
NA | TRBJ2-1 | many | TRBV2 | TGTGCCAGCAGTCCAACTATAGATGAGCAGTTCTTC | CASSPTIDEQFF
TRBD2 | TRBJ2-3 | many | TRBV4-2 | TGTGCCAGCAGCCAACAAGACGTAAAAGCGGGGGGGGTGGATACGCAGTATTTT | CASSQQDVKAGGVDTQYF